This T cell receptor (beta chain) was captured in a study of T cells in localized non-small cell lung cancer. Findings of the study overall: Investigators sequenced only a single tumor region, leaving heterogeneity possible. Maximal T cell clonality occurred in uninvolved adjacent lung, with tumor ranking below it.

CDR1 is SGHNT and CDR2 is YENEEA in the germline V gene. V shed 4 bases, J shed 3 bases, and the junction held 4 bases outside the gene matches. CDR3 length equals 14 residues. As concerns this clone: The antigen is not known.

Produced via immunoSEQ multiplex PCR; TCRdb's table is partial and in-frame only. This sample has around 1,300 clones; about 16% occur once, and the top ten carry about an eighth. This receptor was obtained from a female donor older than 55 with stage II lung adenocarcinoma. The chain recombines TRBV11-3 with TRBJ1-2; 8 bases agree with TRBD1. This specimen consisted of normal lung tissue next to the tumor, obtained before any cancer treatment. CDR3: CASSSRQGYYGYTF. For the CDR3, the DNA is TGTGCCAGCAGCTCTCGACAGGGGTACTATGGCTACACCTTC.